This T cell receptor (beta chain) derives from a study of chemoradiotherapy in HPV16-positive cancers. Over chemoradiotherapy, repertoires were sampled more than once. Trimming left V 5 bases short and J 4 bases short, with 9 bases between. Per the germline V gene, CDR1 is SGHRS and CDR2 is YFSETQ. This CDR3 is built from 12 residues. Using immunoSEQ multiplex PCR, the repertoire was profiled, and TCRdb retains in-frame clones only, with some absent. Here the sample spans about 39,000 clones, around 82% being singletons. This receptor was obtained from a human donor with HPV-associated anogenital cancer. The chain links TRBV5-1 to TRBJ2-5; D not resolved. The sample was blood, taken from a patient who underwent chemoradiotherapy. CDR3 nucleotide sequence: TGCGCCAGCAGTGATGATTCAGAGACCCAGTACTTC. Translated, it gives CASSDDSETQYF. Supplemented by reference TRBV5-1 and TRBJ2-5, the full variable domain reads KAGVTQTPRYLIKTRGQQVTLSCSPISGHRSVSWYQQTPGQGLQFLFEYFSETQRNKGNFPGRFSGRQFSNSRSEMNVSTLELGDSALYLCASSDDSETQYFGPGTRLLVL.